This T cell receptor (beta chain) was captured in a study of blood T cells in healthy people across ages. Points on this clonotype: The antigen is not known. An end of the junction does not agree with germline; a read error may underlie this.

Study-level findings and limits: Diversity of TCR beta per million T cells declined in a roughly linear way with age.

Primers used in a second PCR of roughly 6 to 11 cycles were a sample-barcoded 5' primer and a J-beta primer mix. The study obtained at least 3 million CDR3-containing paired-end reads from every sample. Each CDR3 protein is one row after TCRdb ran MiXCR on the 5' RACE reads. There are approximately 900,000 distinct CDR3 sequences in the sample; roughly 48% occur only once, and around an eighth lies in the top ten. This clonotype originated in a man aged 30 to 45 in good health. The sample was blood.

CDR3 sequence reads: CASSVGSNTGELFF. The CDR3 DNA is TGTGCCAGCAGCGTCGGGAGTAACACCGGGGAGCTGTTTTTT. V and J are TRBV5-1 and TRBJ2-2; tentative D call: TRBD2 (6 bases). The CDR3 consists of 14 residues. Germline V CDR1 and CDR2: SGHRS, YFSETQ.